This T cell receptor (beta chain) was recovered during a study of T-cell memory formation after mild COVID-19. Constant-segment primers were used for 5'RACE, and the resulting TCR alpha and TCR beta cDNA libraries carried sample barcodes and UMIs. TCRdb fed the 5' RACE reads into MiXCR, producing one record per CDR3 protein. The table shows approximately 260,000 distinct CDR3 sequences, with 16% occurring only once. This clonotype was seen a handful of times. Its target is unknown. Overall study findings and caveats: Some clones that responded were present in memory (sampled pre-infection), which suggests cross-reactive memory joined. Nothing confirmed that second-wave clones peaking on day 37 were specific for SARS-CoV-2.

The TCR comes from a man aged 18 to 30 who had mild COVID-19 (a few samples of this study predate the infection). Cell type and time point are not known. Material: PBMCs or a T cell subset sorted from them (not recorded which).

The CDR3 reads CASSLRLAGGQETQYF. DNA of the CDR3: TGTGCCAGCAGCTTACGACTAGCGGGGGGGCAAGAGACCCAGTACTTC. This chain links TRBV7-2 with TRBJ2-5; TRBD2 matches at 14 bases. With 2 bases clipped from V and 2 bases from J, the junction kept 1 base outside the gene matches. CDR3 length: 16 amino acids. CDR1 and CDR2 (germline): SGHTA, FQGNSA.